This T cell receptor (beta chain) was recorded in a study of cytomegalovirus exposure and HLA in healthy donors. From germline, CDR1 is SGHRS and CDR2 YFSETQ. The CDR3 loop spans 15 amino acids. V was clipped by 0 bases and J by 5 bases, with 12 bases between them. PCR used 60 Vbeta primers and 13 Jbeta primers. The data were produced by immunoSEQ multiplex PCR, yet TCRdb's version contains in-frame clones alone and is incomplete. This sample's table has 65,000 to 90,000 clones. The origin of this receptor is a female donor in good health and CMV-seropositive. The material sequenced was PBMCs. The V gene is TRBV5-1, the J gene TRBJ2-1, with D tentatively TRBD2 (6 bases). Written as DNA, the CDR3 is TGCGCCAGCAGCTTGGAGCGGGTCCCCGACAATGAGCAGTTCTTC. Translating gives CASSLERVPDNEQFF. The full variable domain, rest sourced from reference TRBV5-1 and TRBJ2-1, is KAGVTQTPRYLIKTRGQQVTLSCSPISGHRSVSWYQQTPGQGLQFLFEYFSETQRNKGNFPGRFSGRQFSNSRSEMNVSTLELGDSALYLCASSLERVPDNEQFFGPGTRLTVL.